The sequence of this TCR beta chain was determined in a study of molecular identifiers for immune sequencing clone quantification. On this clonotype itself: As yet, its antigen is unknown.

TCRdb recomputed calls from the PCR reads with MiXCR, one row per CDR3 protein. The data show some 100,000 distinct CDR3 sequences, 36% seen once. The CDR3 is 16 amino acids. Germline V gene sequence: CDR1 SGHDT, CDR2 YYEEEE. Trimming left V 0 bases short and J 2 bases short, with 12 bases between. General study results and limits: Highly expanded clone sizes could be underestimated through barcode sharing by identical TCR molecules.

The chain employs TRBV5-6 and TRBJ2-1, with D possibly matching TRBD2 (5 bases). The receptor comes from a human donor in good health. Some libraries in this study had Jurkat cell RNA spiked in. The sequenced sample consisted of naive CD8+ T cells from blood, with Jurkat cell RNA spiked in. Documented subset: FACS-sorted CD8+CD4-CCR7+CD45RA+ naive T cells. The CDR3 loop is CASSLGLSGTYNEQFF. In DNA form, the CDR3 reads TGTGCCAGCAGCTTGGGCCTGAGCGGAACCTACAATGAGCAGTTCTTC.